Below are 10 T cell receptor beta chains sequenced from a single sample in a study of blood T cell repertoires in COVID-19. Profiling relied on immunoSEQ multiplex PCR, and the TCRdb table lists in-frame clones only, not all of them. This sample yields about 190,000 clones, of which around 89% are seen a single time; 0.5% to 0.75% belongs to the top ten. The sample comprised peripheral blood. These TCRs come from a man in his fifties with acute or convalescent COVID-19.

This clone was seen just once. This rearrangement joins TRBV29-1 to TRBJ1-1, with D unclear. V gave up 6 bases and J gave up 3 bases, with 14 bases separating them. The length of the CDR3 is 13 residues. CDR1 and CDR2 from the germline V gene are SQVTM and ANQGSEA. The CDR3 here is CSVMIRFDTEAFF. The CDR3 DNA is TGCAGCGTGATGATCAGGTTCGACACTGAAGCTTTCTTT. The full variable domain, with the rest looked up from reference TRBV29-1 and TRBJ1-1, is SAVISQKPSRDICQRGTSLTIQCQVDSQVTMMFWYRQQPGQSLTLIATANQGSEATYESGFVIDKFPISRPNLTFSTLTVSNMSPEDSSIYLCSVMIRFDTEAFFGQGTRLTVV.

The table lists this clone with a few counts. V usage is TRBV7-8 and J usage is TRBJ2-1; the match to TRBD1 covers 9 bases. With V trimmed by 5 bases and J by 7 bases, 9 bases remained unmatched. Per germline, CDR1 SGHVS and CDR2 FQNEAQ. The CDR3 has 15 amino acids. CDR3 amino acids: CASSPAGTGRNEQFF. In nucleotides, the CDR3 is TGTGCCAGCAGCCCAGCCGGGACAGGGCGGAATGAGCAGTTCTTC.

This chain joins TRBV28 and TRBJ2-2, with a weak D call TRBD1 (6 bases). Trimming removed 7 bases at V and 3 bases at J, with 18 bases between. This CDR3 has 16 residues. Germline CDR1 and CDR2: MDHEN and SYDVKM. The CDR3 spells CASKPPGQPDTGELFF. The CDR3 DNA reads TGTGCCAGCAAACCCCCAGGACAGCCCGACACCGGGGAGCTGTTTTTT. Together with reference TRBV28 and TRBJ2-2, the CDR3 gives the full variable domain: DVKVTQSSRYLVKRTGEKVFLECVQDMDHENMFWYRQDPGLGLRLIYFSYDVKMKEKGDIPEGYSVSREKKERFSLILESASTNQTSMYLCASKPPGQPDTGELFFGEGSRLTVL.

V and J are TRBV5-1 and TRBJ2-7; 7 nucleotides agree with TRBD1. The V gene's germline CDR1 is SGHRS and CDR2 YFSETQ. Trimming took 0 bases from V and 2 from J; bases not matched to a gene: 8. The CDR3 totals 16 residues. CDR3 loop: CASSLAPGQPPYEQYF. DNA of the CDR3: TGCGCCAGCAGCTTGGCGCCGGGACAGCCCCCCTACGAGCAGTACTTC. The full variable domain, completed using reference TRBV5-1 and TRBJ2-7, is KAGVTQTPRYLIKTRGQQVTLSCSPISGHRSVSWYQQTPGQGLQFLFEYFSETQRNKGNFPGRFSGRQFSNSRSEMNVSTLELGDSALYLCASSLAPGQPPYEQYFGPGTRLTVT.

J is TRBJ2-2 and V is TRBV7-3; 7 bases are a match to TRBD1. The CDR3 contains 16 residues. V was pared by 5 bases and J by 7 bases, with 13 bases of the junction left unmatched. Germline values: CDR1 SGHTA, CDR2 FQGTGA. CDR3 DNA: TGTGCCAGCAGCAAACAGGTCGCAGGGGGTGGCGGGGAGCTGTTTTTT. This codes for CASSKQVAGGGGELFF.

The rearrangement joins TRBV5-1 to TRBJ1-1; TRBD1 matches 7 bases. Germline V gene lookup returns CDR1 SGHRS and CDR2 YFSETQ. The trim removed 4 bases at V and 1 base at J, leaving 4 bases unmatched. The length of the CDR3 is 14 residues. CDR3 nucleotide sequence: TGCGCCAGCAGCAACAGGACAGGGAACACTGAAGCTTTCTTT. Translated: CASSNRTGNTEAFF.

This clone was recorded once. This rearrangement joins TRBV9 to TRBJ1-2; TRBD1 aligns across 7 bases. The CDR3 sequence is 16 residues long. In germline, CDR1 is SGDLS, CDR2 YYNGEE. The V gene end was trimmed by 2 bases and the J gene end by 5 bases; junction bases not matched to a gene: 12. The CDR3 DNA follows: TGTGCCAGCAGCGTCGACAGGGCTGCGGAGTATTATGGCTACACCTTC. Amino acids: CASSVDRAAEYYGYTF.

This chain links TRBV28 with TRBJ2-7; D is possibly TRBD2 (5 bases). The ends were cut back, 6 bases at V and 3 bases at J, with 15 bases in the middle. CDR1 MDHEN and CDR2 SYDVKM come from the germline V gene. CDR3 length: 14 amino acids. The CDR3 protein is CASSSPGIDYEQYV. In nucleotides, the CDR3 is TGTGCCAGCAGCTCGCCGGGGATCGACTACGAGCAGTACGTC.

The chain is built from TRBV28 and TRBJ1-2; no clear D. V gave up 6 bases and J gave up 1 base, with 9 bases separating them. CDR1 and CDR2 from the germline V gene are MDHEN and SYDVKM. The CDR3 runs 13 residues. The CDR3 loop is CASRPGFNYGYTF. The CDR3 DNA reads TGTGCCAGCAGGCCGGGTTTTAACTATGGCTACACCTTC.

The J gene is TRBJ1-5, the V gene TRBV11-2; TRBD1 is a possible D gene (6 bases). Trimming left V 3 bases short and J 5 bases short, with 11 bases between. Germline CDR1 is SGHAT and CDR2 is FQNNGV. This CDR3 contains 14 residues. The CDR3 DNA sequence: TGTGCCAGCAGCTTGACAGGCGGGTATCAGCCCCAGCATTTT. It encodes CASSLTGGYQPQHF.